The clone carrying this T cell receptor beta chain was detected ten times or more. Its antigen is currently unknown. V dropped 0 bases and J dropped 4; count of bases not matched to a gene: 3. Looked up from germline, CDR1 is SGHKS and CDR2 is YYEKEE (reference sequence). The CDR3 sequence is 15 residues long. The sample belongs to a study of T-cell reconstitution after alpha-beta-depleted transplantation in children. Unique molecular identifiers were incorporated when the TCRbeta library was constructed. TCRdb redid the calling of the PCR reads with MiXCR, one entry per CDR3 protein. The sample lists tens of thousands of distinct CDR3 sequences, 40% to 65% occurring once. Study-wide results and caveats: The authors attributed T-cell counts and diversity one year after transplant mostly to newly produced T cells. The origin of alpha-beta T cells about two months after transplant was reportedly several hundred expanded graft clones.

Sequencing was performed on peripheral blood, taken before TCRalphabeta/CD19-depleted stem cell transplant. V usage is TRBV5-5 and J usage is TRBJ1-5, with 8 positions matching TRBD1. This receptor was obtained from a boy in the first two years of life with SCID, due to receive a stem cell transplant. The CDR3 nucleotides read TGTGCCAGCAGCTTGGGCAGGGGGCAAAATCAGCCCCAGCATTTT. It translates to CASSLGRGQNQPQHF.